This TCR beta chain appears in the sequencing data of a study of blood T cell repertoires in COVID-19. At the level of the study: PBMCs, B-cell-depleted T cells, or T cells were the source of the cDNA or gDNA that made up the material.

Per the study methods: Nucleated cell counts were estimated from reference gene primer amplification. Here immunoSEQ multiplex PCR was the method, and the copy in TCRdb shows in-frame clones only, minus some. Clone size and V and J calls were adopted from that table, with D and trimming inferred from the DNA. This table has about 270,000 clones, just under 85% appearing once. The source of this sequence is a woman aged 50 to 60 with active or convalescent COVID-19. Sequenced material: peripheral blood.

CDR3 sequence (DNA): TGTGCCAGCAGCCCAAGGCACAGTAGGTACACTGAAGCTTTCTTT. Translating it yields CASSPRHSRYTEAFF. This rearrangement joins TRBV13 to TRBJ1-1; D is unresolved. The CDR3 contains 15 residues. Looked up from germline, CDR1 is PRHDT and CDR2 is FYEKMQ (reference sequence). V lost 5 bases and J lost 3, with 16 bases in between.